Presented here are 11 T cell receptor beta chains from one specimen sequenced in a study of PD-L1 blockade in urothelial cancer. Generated by immunoSEQ multiplex PCR, the TCRdb table keeps only in-frame clones and is missing some. This sample yields about 66,000 clones, of which 85% to 90% are seen a single time; about 10% belongs to the top ten. The time point denotes: peripheral blood 6 weeks after treatment start. The sequences come from PBMCs, collected around atezolizumab (anti-PD-L1) treatment. The receptors stem from a man aged 55 to 70 with urothelial cancer.

The J gene is TRBJ2-7, the V gene TRBV28; TRBD1 is a possible D gene (5 bases). CDR3 length: 13 amino acids. V lost 8 bases to trimming and J lost 0 bases, with 11 bases between them. CDR1 and CDR2 (germline): MDHEN, SYDVKM. The CDR3 protein is CASRVDSSYEQYF. The CDR3 DNA reads TGTGCCAGCCGGGTTGACAGCTCCTACGAGCAGTACTTC.

Only one count was recorded for this clone. This chain joins TRBV10-1 and TRBJ2-1; 9 bases line up with TRBD2. Germline V gene sequence: CDR1 WNHNN, CDR2 SYGVQD (reference sequence). Trimming removed 5 bases from V and 4 bases from J; junction bases left unmatched: 3. The CDR3 is 14 amino acids. The CDR3 DNA reads TGCGCCAGCAGTACTAGCGGGCCGTACAATGAGCAGTTCTTC. Translation: CASSTSGPYNEQFF.

V is TRBV11-2 and J is TRBJ1-2; 7 bases map to TRBD1. V lost 2 bases to trimming and J lost 8 bases; unmatched junction nucleotides: 5. Germline lookup yields CDR1 SGHAT and CDR2 FQNNGV. The CDR3 consists of 13 residues. The CDR3 DNA follows: TGTGCCAGCAGCTTATCCTTAGGGGGCGGCTACACCTTC. Translating gives CASSLSLGGGYTF. Full variable domain (remainder filled in from reference TRBV11-2 and TRBJ1-2): EAGVAQSPRYKIIEKRQSVAFWCNPISGHATLYWYQQILGQGPKLLIQFQNNGVVDDSQLPKDRFSAERLKGVDSTLKIQPAKLEDSAVYLCASSLSLGGGYTFGSGTRLTVV.

This chain joins TRBV19 and TRBJ2-7; 11 bases are a match to TRBD2. Germline V gene data show CDR1 as LNHDA and CDR2 as SQIVND (reference sequence). The CDR3 totals 16 residues. Unmatched junction bases numbered 7, after V lost 2 bases and J lost 4 bases. The CDR3 is CASSISSGRAEYEQYF. CDR3 DNA sequence: TGTGCCAGTAGTATAAGTAGCGGGAGGGCAGAATACGAGCAGTACTTC.

V gene TRBV30 combines with J gene TRBJ2-2, with 15 nucleotides matching TRBD2. The V segment lost 4 bases and the J segment 7 bases; nucleotides outside the gene matches: 10. The V gene's germline CDR1 is GTSNPN and CDR2 SVGIG (reference sequence). CDR3 size: 17 residues. CDR3 region: CAWNLGLAGGYGGELFF. Written as DNA, the CDR3 is TGTGCCTGGAACCTTGGACTAGCGGGGGGGTATGGCGGGGAGCTGTTTTTT.

The chain joins TRBV28 to TRBJ1-4; 9 nucleotides match TRBD1. The CDR3 is 15 residues long. Germline CDR1 and CDR2: MDHEN and SYDVKM. V dropped 6 bases and J dropped 13; count of bases not matched to a gene: 15. The CDR3 here is CASSPGQGRPRGLFF. The CDR3 DNA follows: TGTGCCAGCAGCCCGGGACAGGGCCGCCCTAGAGGACTGTTTTTT. Full variable domain (rest looked up from reference TRBV28 and TRBJ1-4): DVKVTQSSRYLVKRTGEKVFLECVQDMDHENMFWYRQDPGLGLRLIYFSYDVKMKEKGDIPEGYSVSREKKERFSLILESASTNQTSMYLCASSPGQGRPRGLFFGSGTQLSVL.

This sequence joins TRBV4-2 and TRBJ1-2, with D possibly TRBD1 on 6 matching bases. V lost 5 bases and J 0 bases, leaving 16 bases between the germline ends. The CDR3 consists of 16 residues. Germline CDR1 is LGHNA and CDR2 is YNFKEQ. CDR3 DNA sequence: TGTGCCAGCAGCTTATCGCTCAGGGGCGCTAACTATGGCTACACCTTC. The encoded protein is CASSLSLRGANYGYTF.

The chain joins TRBV28 to TRBJ2-7; 12 bases align to TRBD1. CDR1 and CDR2 (germline): MDHEN, SYDVKM. This CDR3 is 15 amino acids long. V lost 5 bases, J lost 7 bases, and 9 bases stayed unmatched. CDR3 bases: TGTGCCAGCAGTGTCGGGGGACAGGGGGCCCGGGAGCAGTACTTC. Translated: CASSVGGQGAREQYF.

V is TRBV4-2 and J is TRBJ1-2, with 8 bases fitting TRBD1. Germline values: CDR1 LGHNA, CDR2 YNFKEQ. With 0 bases clipped from V and 5 bases from J, the junction kept 8 bases outside the gene matches. This CDR3 region has 16 residues. The CDR3 region is CASSQDDSGTGYGYTF. Here the CDR3 DNA reads TGTGCCAGCAGCCAAGATGACTCCGGGACAGGTTATGGCTACACCTTC.

The chain is built from TRBV11-2 and TRBJ2-7; D ambiguous. Deletions cut 5 bases from V and 4 bases from J, with 9 bases between. The CDR3 spans 12 residues. Germline-derived CDR1 and CDR2 are SGHAT and FQNNGV. This chain's CDR3 is CASSPRLYEQYF. CDR3 sequence (DNA): TGTGCCAGCAGCCCCCGGTTGTACGAGCAGTACTTC.

The rearrangement joins TRBV9 to TRBJ1-4; D gene uncertain. Germline V gene lookup returns CDR1 SGDLS and CDR2 YYNGEE. V gave up 3 bases and J gave up 7 bases, with 13 bases separating them. The CDR3 is 14 residues long. As DNA, the CDR3 is TGTGCCAGCAGCGCCGGGGTGGGGTTTGAAAAACTGTTTTTT. Its protein is CASSAGVGFEKLFF.